One sample yielded the 20 T cell receptor beta chains listed below, sequenced in a study of tissue T cells after allogeneic stem cell transplantation. Specified time point: mouse harvest day 7 after allogeneic transplant. Tail vein injection delivered 10^7 T-cell-depleted bone marrow cells and 10^6 splenic CD5+ T cells. The data were produced by immunoSEQ multiplex PCR, yet TCRdb's version contains in-frame clones alone and is incomplete. The table has roughly 7,200 clones, approximately 50% seen once; the top ten hold 3.5% to 4%. Sequencing used gut tissue. The receptors come from a female BALB/c mouse given C57BL/6 T cells with graft-versus-host disease after an allogeneic hematopoietic cell transplant.

Worth noting for this clone: Gene names refer to mouse genes. The read ends 1 residue before the CDR3 terminus; that terminus is restored from the germline J gene. The gene calls are TRBV26 and TRBJ1-3, with D perhaps matching TRBD1 (5 bases). This CDR3 spans 15 amino acids. The V end lost 3 bases, the J end lost 0 bases, and 9 bases lay between the germline ends. CDR1 and CDR2 from the germline V gene are KGHPV and FQNQEV (reference sequence). The DNA read from the CDR3 is TGTGCCAGCAGTCTTGGCAGGGATTCTGGAAATACGCTCTAT. Its translation is CASSLGRDSGNTLY. The whole CDR3 is CASSLGRDSGNTLYF.

Comment on this clone: All gene names here are mouse names. The read ends 1 residue before the CDR3 terminus; that terminus is restored from the germline J gene. V is TRBV24 and J is TRBJ1-6, with D perhaps TRBD1 (5 bases). TRBJ1-6 is an open reading frame whose function is uncertain. Trimming cost V 1 base and J 8 bases, with 9 bases left between them. Germline-derived CDR1 and CDR2 are KGHTA and FRNEEI. This CDR3 spans 14 amino acids. The CDR3 is CASSLWGGDSPLYF. The CDR3 bases that were read are TGTGCCAGCAGTCTGTGGGGGGGGGATTCGCCCCTCTAC.

This clone appeared once. The gene names here belong to mouse. CDR3 amino acids: CASSPDRVSAETLYF. Partial CDR3 DNA: TGTGCCAGCAGCCCTGACAGGGTTAGTGCAGAAACGCTGTAT. The rearrangement links TRBV13-3 to TRBJ2-3, with TRBD1 matching 7 bases. The CDR3 extends 1 residue past the end of the read, so its final part is completed from the germline J gene. The length of the CDR3 is 15 residues. Germline V lookup: CDR1 NNHDY, CDR2 SYVADS. With V trimmed by 5 bases and J by 0 bases, 6 bases remained unmatched.

Notes on this clone: Gene names and germline match the mouse. Coverage ceases 1 residue before the CDR3 finishes, and the germline J gene fills in the end. The chain carries TRBV26 and TRBJ2-3; D might be TRBD1 or TRBD2, each matching 5 bases. With 4 bases removed from V and 4 bases from J, the gap between germline ends came to 9 bases. The germline V gene encodes CDR1 KGHPV and CDR2 FQNQEV (reference sequence). The CDR3 extends over 13 amino acids. The sequenced CDR3 bases are TGTGCCAGCAGTCCCGGGACCCCAGAAACGCTGTAT. It is translated as CASSPGTPETLY. In full, the CDR3 is CASSPGTPETLYF.

As to this clone: Gene names follow the mouse nomenclature. The sequenced fragment ends 1 residue before the CDR3 boundary, so the rest is inferred from the germline J gene. This chain connects TRBV3 to TRBJ2-5; 11 bases agree with TRBD1. V shed 5 bases, J shed 8 bases, and the junction held 3 bases outside the gene matches. CDR1 is SNHLY and CDR2 is FYNGKV in the germline V gene (reference sequence). The CDR3 has 13 amino acids. The CDR3 reads CASSPGQGATQYF. The sequenced CDR3 bases are TGTGCCAGCAGCCCTGGACAGGGGGCCACCCAGTAC.

This clone was seen a handful of times. Gene names and germline refer to mouse. With the read ending 1 residue before the CDR3 end, the germline J gene is used to fill in that end. The rearrangement uses TRBV26 and TRBJ2-5; TRBD1 matches 10 bases. CDR3 length equals 15 residues. V was clipped by 0 bases and J by 4 bases; unmatched bases: 1. CDR1 and CDR2 (germline): KGHPV, FQNQEV (reference sequence). CDR3 loop: CASSLSGTGEDTQYF. Partial CDR3 DNA: TGTGCCAGCAGTCTGTCTGGGACAGGGGAAGACACCCAGTAC.

This clone was seen a few times. The germline and genes are mouse ones. The read ends 1 residue shy of where the CDR3 ends; the end is completed using the germline J gene. J is TRBJ2-7 and V is TRBV26; 9 positions agree with TRBD1. The CDR3 contains 14 residues. V trimming: 2 bases; J trimming: 7 bases; junction bases outside the gene matches: 6. Germline V gene data show CDR1 as KGHPV and CDR2 as FQNQEV (reference sequence). CDR3 in amino acids: CASSLPGQGGEQYF. The DNA read from the CDR3 is TGTGCCAGCAGTCTGCCGGGACAGGGTGGGGAACAGTAC.

Of note for this clone: Mouse names are used for the genes. The observed sequence ends 1 residue before the CDR3 terminus, with the missing tail filled in from the germline J gene. This rearrangement joins TRBV26 to TRBJ1-2, with 8 bases identical to TRBD1. The germline gives CDR1 KGHPV, CDR2 FQNQEV (reference sequence). J was trimmed by 1 base and V by 4 bases; bases with no gene match: 2. The CDR3 sequence is 14 residues long. The sequenced part of the CDR3 DNA is TGTGCCAGCAGTCCCGACAGGGGAAACTCCGACTACACC. Protein: CASSPDRGNSDYT. The whole CDR3 region reads CASSPDRGNSDYTF.

With regard to this clone: Gene names follow the mouse nomenclature. Coverage ceases 1 residue before the CDR3 finishes, and the germline J gene fills in the end. The J gene is TRBJ1-1, the V gene TRBV3, with unresolved D. The length of the CDR3 is 13 residues. Germline V gene lookup returns CDR1 SNHLY and CDR2 FYNGKV (reference sequence). Trimming cost V 3 bases and J 3 bases, with 8 bases left between them. CDR3 DNA, as far as it was read: TGTGCCAGCAGCTTGGGGAAGGACACAGAAGTCTTC. Amino acids: CASSLGKDTEVF. The entire CDR3 reads CASSLGKDTEVFF.

A note on this clone: Gene and germline names: mouse. The DNA ends 1 residue before the CDR3 does, and the rest of the CDR3 is filled in from the germline J gene. This chain links TRBV16 with TRBJ2-4, with a possible D match to TRBD2 (6 bases). Germline V CDR1 and CDR2: SGHSA, FRNQAP. The CDR3 totals 16 residues. Trimming stripped 2 bases from V and 0 bases from J, with 12 bases between. The DNA read from the CDR3 is TGTGCAAGCAGCTTACCCCTCTGGGGTAGTCAAAACACCTTGTAC. Encoded protein: CASSLPLWGSQNTLY. The full CDR3 protein is CASSLPLWGSQNTLYF.

Comments on this clone: Mouse gene names apply. Read data end 1 residue before the CDR3 end; the end is taken from the germline J gene. At the DNA level, this CDR3 is encoded by other sequences in the same sample as well. This chain links TRBV26 with TRBJ2-2; D is uncertain. This CDR3 has 14 amino acids. V was pared by 2 bases and J by 0 bases, with 4 bases between. Germline CDR1 is KGHPV and CDR2 is FQNQEV (reference sequence). This chain's CDR3 is CASSLGANTGQLYF. The sequenced CDR3 bases are TGTGCCAGCAGTCTGGGAGCAAACACCGGGCAGCTCTAC.

Turning to this clone: Mouse germline and gene names are used. The observed sequence ends 1 residue before the CDR3 terminus, with the missing tail filled in from the germline J gene. This chain connects TRBV23 to TRBJ2-4; the DNA was not used to check the table's D call, TRBD2. Germline loops: CDR1 KGHTA, CDR2 FQNQQP. The CDR3 is 13 residues long. CDR3 DNA (partial): TGCTCCAGCGCGGGGGGACTGGGGAACACCTTGTAC. Translated, it gives CSSAGGLGNTLY. The entire CDR3 protein is CSSAGGLGNTLYF.

This clone showed up just a few times. Here the gene names and germline are mouse. Read coverage stops 1 residue before the CDR3 terminus; the germline J gene supplies the remainder. The rearrangement uses TRBV13-1 and TRBJ1-6; 8 positions agree with TRBD1. TRBJ1-6 is reported as an ORF; its role is uncertain. The germline CDR1 and CDR2 sequences are NSHNY and SYGAGN. The length of the CDR3 is 14 residues. V shed 5 bases and J 10 bases; nucleotides not matched to a gene: 8. CDR3 protein: CASSADRGGSPLYF. The DNA read from the CDR3 is TGTGCCAGCAGCGCCGACAGGGGTGGGTCGCCCCTCTAC.

This clone was recorded a few times. Mouse names are used for the genes. The CDR3 extends 1 residue past the end of the read, so its final part is completed from the germline J gene. This chain connects TRBV19 to TRBJ2-1; 8 nucleotides agree with TRBD2. This CDR3 contains 16 residues. In germline, CDR1 is FNHDT, CDR2 SITEND (reference sequence). The V and J ends lost 1 base and 3 bases, in that order; junction bases with no gene match: 6. CDR3 DNA, as far as it was read: TGTGCCAGCAGTATACCCAGGGACTGGCTCTATGCTGAGCAGTTC. Encoded protein: CASSIPRDWLYAEQF. The entire CDR3 protein is CASSIPRDWLYAEQFF.

This clone was observed once. Gene names are the mouse ones. Coverage ceases 1 residue before the CDR3 finishes, and the germline J gene fills in the end. The rearrangement links TRBV26 to TRBJ2-5; D uncertain. The germline CDR1 and CDR2 sequences are KGHPV and FQNQEV (reference sequence). The germline V and J ends were trimmed by 0 bases and 2 bases, with 6 bases remaining between them. The CDR3 is made up of 14 amino acids. CDR3 residues: CASSLSGFQDTQYF. CDR3 DNA, as far as it was read: TGTGCCAGCAGTCTGTCTGGGTTCCAAGACACCCAGTAC.

As to this clone: Any gene name here is a mouse gene name. The read stops 1 residue short of the end of the CDR3; the missing end is completed from the germline J gene. This rearrangement joins TRBV12-1 to TRBJ1-4; TRBD1 matches 9 bases. V lost 3 bases to trimming and J lost 6 bases; unmatched junction nucleotides: 7. Germline CDR1 and CDR2: SGHSN and HYEKVE. The CDR3 spans 15 residues. CDR3 sequence reads: CASSTWTGVDERLFF. Incomplete CDR3 DNA: TGTGCCAGCTCTACCTGGACAGGGGTGGACGAAAGATTATTT.

Only a few counts were recorded for this clone. Genes and germline come from the mouse. The sequence runs out 1 residue before the end of the CDR3; the remainder is reconstructed from the germline J gene. V and J are TRBV5 and TRBJ2-7; 7 positions agree with TRBD2. Germline V lookup: CDR1 LGHNA, CDR2 YNLKQL (reference sequence). V shed 4 bases, J shed 0 bases, and the junction held 9 bases outside the gene matches. The CDR3 sequence is 16 residues long. CDR3 amino acids: CASSRERGGSSYEQYF. The sequenced CDR3 bases are TGTGCCAGCAGCCGCGAACGGGGGGGGAGCTCCTATGAACAGTAC.

Notes on this clone: The listed genes are named as in mouse. The CDR3 is cut off 1 residue early in the read; its end comes from the germline J gene. The gene calls are TRBV13-1 and TRBJ1-1, with D possibly TRBD1 on 6 matching bases. The CDR3 spans 15 residues. Germline CDR1 NSHNY, CDR2 SYGAGN. V lost 3 bases, J lost 1 base, and 13 bases lay in between. CDR3 amino acids: CASSVTDRMNTEVFF. The sequenced part of the CDR3 DNA is TGTGCCAGCAGTGTTACCGACAGGATGAACACAGAAGTCTTC.

As to this clone: Mouse germline and gene names are used. The sequence runs out 1 residue before the end of the CDR3; the remainder is reconstructed from the germline J gene. The J gene is TRBJ1-1, the V gene TRBV5; 11 bases match TRBD1. V lost 2 bases and J lost 5; bases outside the gene matches: 1. The germline gives CDR1 LGHNA, CDR2 YNLKQL (reference sequence). The length of the CDR3 is 14 residues. The chain's CDR3 is CASSQRDRGTEVFF. The CDR3 bases that were read are TGTGCCAGCAGCCAAAGGGACAGGGGGACAGAAGTCTTC.

Note on this clone: These gene names are mouse names. The covered CDR3 bases are TGTGCCAGCAGACCGGGACAGGGAAACTCCGACTACACC. Amino acid sequence: CASRPGQGNSDYT. The entire CDR3 protein reads CASRPGQGNSDYTF. This rearrangement joins TRBV26 to TRBJ1-2; 9 bases map to TRBD1. The read is 1 residue too short to cover the CDR3 end, so that end is filled in from the germline J gene. V shed 6 bases, J shed 1 base, and the junction held 3 bases outside the gene matches. Germline CDR1 and CDR2: KGHPV and FQNQEV (reference sequence). This CDR3 region has 14 residues.